This T cell receptor (beta chain) emerged from a study of beta chain features in type 1 diabetes. About this clone: Antigen: not known.

The study reverse transcribed the entire isolated RNA, so it sequenced expressed TCRB transcripts. The protocol was immunoSEQ multiplex PCR, while the TCRdb copy is restricted to in-frame clones and leaves out a portion. The sample contains about 290,000 clones, approximately 8% of which appear only once. The CDR3 runs 17 residues. Germline CDR1 and CDR2: SGHRS and YFSETQ. V was shortened by 1 base and J by 0 bases, with 15 bases between the two germline ends. CD45RO/CCR7/CD25/CD127/CD95/CD27 staining was used to isolate CD4+ naive, central memory, regulatory and stem cell-like memory cells by sorting. Findings and limits, study-wide: Type 1 diabetes patients had VDJ junctions that carried fewer insertions and more deletions.

The clonotype originates from a woman between 18 and 30 years old in good health. The rearrangement links TRBV5-1 to TRBJ2-3, with D tentatively TRBD1 (5 bases). Sequenced: central memory CD4+ T cells from blood. The CDR3 loop reads CASSLLVGQSSTDTQYF. The CDR3 coding sequence is TGCGCCAGCAGCTTGCTTGTGGGGCAGTCTAGCACAGATACGCAGTATTTT.